This T cell receptor (beta chain) is from a study of control samples from healthy donors and cancer patients. The V gene's germline CDR1 is MGHDK and CDR2 SYGVNS. CDR3 length equals 13 residues. The germline V and J ends were trimmed by 4 bases and 0 bases, with 6 bases remaining between them. This clone is judged medium-sized. Sequencing used immunoSEQ multiplex PCR; TCRdb keeps in-frame clones, though not all of them. There are around 82,000 clones in the sample; 87% occur only once, and around 18% lies in the top ten. The TCR sequence derives from a man in his fifties in good health. Sequencing was carried out using blood. The V gene is TRBV25-1, the J gene TRBJ1-1; D remains unclear. In DNA form, the CDR3 reads TGTGCCAGCAGTGCGGGCGTGAACACTGAAGCTTTCTTT. Translated: CASSAGVNTEAFF.